One TCR beta chain is described in this entry. Its specificity is unknown. Researchers ran the PCR with 60 Vbeta and 13 Jbeta primers. The assay was immunoSEQ multiplex PCR, and TCRdb's table has in-frame clones only and misses some. The sample includes approximately 180,000 clones, roughly four fifths of them seen just once. The data are from a study of cytomegalovirus exposure and HLA in healthy donors. Study-level results: When a later analysis was performed, an Asian-associated ancestry cluster reportedly had fewer N-insertions than the approximately 690-donor mean. For TCR beta chains, V- and J-gene trimming was later linked to a missense DCLRE1C variant.

The CDR3 has 13 residues. V lost 10 bases to trimming and J lost 4 bases, with 17 bases between them. Germline CDR1 MNHEY, CDR2 SVGAGI. Nominally healthy donors provided the samples, though records likely missed some immune exposures. This TCR was sampled from a woman in her twenties or thirties in good health and CMV-seronegative. Sequencing input: PBMCs. V is TRBV6-5 and J is TRBJ2-7, with no clear D. In nucleotides, the CDR3 is TGTGCCATCAAGCAGAAGGCGGCATACGAGCAGTACTTC. This gives the protein CAIKQKAAYEQYF.